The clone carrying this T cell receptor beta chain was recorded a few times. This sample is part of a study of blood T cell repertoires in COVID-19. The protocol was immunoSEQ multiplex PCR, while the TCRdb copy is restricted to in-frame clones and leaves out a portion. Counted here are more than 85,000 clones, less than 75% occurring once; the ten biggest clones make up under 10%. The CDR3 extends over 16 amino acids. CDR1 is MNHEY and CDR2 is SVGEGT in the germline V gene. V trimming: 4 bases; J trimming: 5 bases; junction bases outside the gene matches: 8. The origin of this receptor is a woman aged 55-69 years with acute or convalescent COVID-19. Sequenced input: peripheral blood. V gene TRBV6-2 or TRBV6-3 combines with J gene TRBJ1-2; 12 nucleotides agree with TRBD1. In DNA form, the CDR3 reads TGTGCCAGCAGTTCATTGCCGGGACAGGGGGCTTATGGCTACACCTTC. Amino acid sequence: CASSSLPGQGAYGYTF.